These T cell receptor beta chains were read from a single sample in a study of blood T cells in healthy people across ages. TCRdb reprocessed the 5' RACE reads with MiXCR, giving one entry per CDR3 protein. This table has roughly 900,000 distinct CDR3 sequences, 29% appearing once. Sequencing was carried out using blood. All receptors derive from a woman aged 80 or older in good health. Both conserved end residues are part of each CDR3. The D gene is left open where the match is weak. Clone size is stated in some rows and not others, as once, few, many or a class when expanded.

j_call,clone_size,d_call,v_call,cdr3_length,cdr3_nt,cdr3_aa
TRBJ1-2,NA,NA,TRBV2,14,TGTGCCAGCAGGGTTGAAATAACTAACTATGGCTACACCTTC,CASRVEITNYGYTF
TRBJ2-1,many,TRBD1,TRBV5-1,16,TGCGCCAGCAGCCTAACGACAGGGGCCACCTACAATGAGCAGTTCTTC,CASSLTTGATYNEQFF
TRBJ2-7,many,NA,TRBV5-5,16,TGTGCCAGCAGCGTACGGGGTGGGCAGGGATGGTACGAGCAGTACTTC,CASSVRGGQGWYEQYF
TRBJ2-7,many,NA,TRBV7-8,14,TGTGCCAGCGCCCCATCCGGACAGTACTACGAGCAGTACTTC,CASAPSGQYYEQYF
TRBJ2-7,NA,TRBD2,TRBV6-2/TRBV6-3,14,TGTGCCAGCAGGTGTCGGGACTACAACTACGAGCAGTACTTC,CASRCRDYNYEQYF
TRBJ2-5,NA,NA,TRBV6-2/TRBV6-3,15,TGTGCCAGCAGCGTGGGCGACACAGCCGAAGAGACCCAGTACTTC,CASSVGDTAEETQYF
TRBJ2-5,many,NA,TRBV27,14,TGTGCCAGCAGTGAAGGACAGTTCCAAGAGACCCAGTACTTC,CASSEGQFQETQYF
TRBJ2-1,once,TRBD1,TRBV7-2,15,TGTGCCAGCAGCCTGGGACAGAGGGTTTACAATGAGCAGTTCTTC,CASSLGQRVYNEQFF
TRBJ1-5,few,TRBD1,TRBV20-1,15,TGCAGTGCTAGGAGGACAGGAGTACCCAATCAGCCCCAGCATTTT,CSARRTGVPNQPQHF
TRBJ1-6,few,NA,TRBV20-1,17,TGCAGTGCTAGAGATTTCCAGGGAAGCCCCTATAATTCACCCCTCCACTTT,CSARDFQGSPYNSPLHF
TRBJ2-1,many,TRBD1,TRBV7-2,14,TGTGCCAGCAGCGCAGGGGGAATACCCAATGAGCAGTTCTTC,CASSAGGIPNEQFF
TRBJ2-7,NA,TRBD1,TRBV20-1,14,TGCAGTGCTGTTAACCGGGACAGGTCATACGAGCAGTACTTC,CSAVNRDRSYEQYF
TRBJ1-6,few,NA,TRBV3-1,16,TGTGCCAGCAGCCAAGACCCGACAGGTTATAATTCACCCCTCCACTTT,CASSQDPTGYNSPLHF
TRBJ2-5,many,TRBD2,TRBV11-2,15,TGTGCCAGCAGCTTCTCAGCGGGGGGTAGCGAGACCCAGTACTTC,CASSFSAGGSETQYF